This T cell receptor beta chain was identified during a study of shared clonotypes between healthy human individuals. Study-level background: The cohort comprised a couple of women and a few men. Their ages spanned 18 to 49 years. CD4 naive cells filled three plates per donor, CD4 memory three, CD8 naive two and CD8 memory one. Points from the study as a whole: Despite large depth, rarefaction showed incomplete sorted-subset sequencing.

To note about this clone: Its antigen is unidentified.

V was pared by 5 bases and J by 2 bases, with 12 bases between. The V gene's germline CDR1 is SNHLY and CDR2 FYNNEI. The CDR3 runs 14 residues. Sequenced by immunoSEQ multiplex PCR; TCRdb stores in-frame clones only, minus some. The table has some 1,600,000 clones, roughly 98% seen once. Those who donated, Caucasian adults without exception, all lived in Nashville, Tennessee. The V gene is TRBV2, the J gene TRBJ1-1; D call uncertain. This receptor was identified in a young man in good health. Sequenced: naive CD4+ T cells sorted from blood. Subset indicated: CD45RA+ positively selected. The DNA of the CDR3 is TGTGCCAGCAGTACCGAGGGCGTCAACACTGAAGCTTTCTTT. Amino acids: CASSTEGVNTEAFF.